Each of the 5 T cell receptor beta chains below was sequenced from the same sample in a study of T cell repertoires in cytomegalovirus infection. These receptors have no identified antigens. Via MiXCR, TCRdb re-called the reads, giving one row per CDR3 protein. The sample has approximately 300,000 distinct CDR3 sequences, 20% to 25% seen once. The sample here was cultured PBMCs, taken from culture after CMV antigen stimulation. The receptors come from a human donor in good health (CMV status not recorded). Some clones in this sample may be carry-over from other donors' samples.

This clonotype appeared a few times. The V and J genes are TRBV5-1 and TRBJ2-5; D possibly corresponds to TRBD2 (6 bases). Trimming removed 4 bases at V and 1 base at J, with 14 bases between. The CDR3 totals 15 residues. Per the germline V gene, CDR1 is SGHRS and CDR2 is YFSETQ. The CDR3 here is CASSDPGLRQETQYF. The CDR3 nucleotides read TGCGCCAGCAGCGACCCGGGACTTCGCCAAGAGACCCAGTACTTC.

The rearrangement uses TRBV20-1 and TRBJ1-1, with D perhaps TRBD1 (5 bases). V lost 4 bases to trimming and J lost 7 bases, with 13 bases between them. CDR1 and CDR2 (germline): DFQATT, SNEGSKA (reference sequence). CDR3 length: 12 amino acids. CDR3 nucleotides: TGCAGTGCTAAAGGGGCGGCTCTTGAAGCTTTCTTT. It is translated as CSAKGAALEAFF.

The table lists this clonotype with many counts. The chain has TRBV18 and TRBJ1-4, with D hard to call. Germline loops: CDR1 KGHSH, CDR2 LQKENI. The CDR3 has 13 residues. With 3 bases removed from V and 7 bases from J, the gap between germline ends came to 9 bases. The CDR3 DNA is TGTGCCAGCTCACCCCTGACCGGTGAAAAACTGTTTTTT. It codes for CASSPLTGEKLFF.

This clonotype was recorded many times. This sequence joins TRBV7-9 and TRBJ1-1; D is perhaps TRBD1 (5 bases). Germline CDR1 is SEHNR and CDR2 is FQNEAQ (reference sequence). Trimming left V 5 bases short and J 6 bases short, with 13 bases between. This CDR3 spans 13 amino acids. The CDR3 DNA sequence: TGTGCCAGCAGCCGCAGCGGGACGCCTGAAGCTTTCTTT. As protein: CASSRSGTPEAFF.

This chain uses TRBV27 with TRBJ2-1; no reliable D call. CDR1 is MNHEY and CDR2 is SMNVEV in the germline V gene (reference sequence). The CDR3 extends over 17 amino acids. V dropped 6 bases and J dropped 0 bases, with 18 bases sitting between them. CDR3 residues: CASRVRLSTGSYNEQFF. The CDR3 nucleotides read TGTGCCAGCAGGGTCCGGCTTAGTACGGGCTCCTACAATGAGCAGTTCTTC.